This paragraph covers one TCR beta chain sequence. Its antigen is unknown. Base qualities were left out, and no much larger clone turns up one base away. The cohort was made up of 500 to 800 healthy bone marrow donors. All cohort members were sampled while nominally healthy, although unrecorded immune exposures were likely present. The donor was CMV seronegative and was included in the group of approximately 350 seronegative cohort members. A peripheral blood sample was provided by each donor, and peripheral blood mononuclear cells were used for TCR beta sequencing. The Qiagen DNeasy Blood Extraction Kit was used to extract genomic DNA from the blood cell samples. Libraries were made using the immunoSEQ multiplex PCR assay. The multiplex PCR relied on a mix of 60 forward primers for TCR Vbeta segments and 13 reverse primers for TCR Jbeta segments. The CDR3 region of rearranged TCR beta genes was amplified from genomic DNA by a multiplex PCR assay. Amplified TCR beta libraries were sequenced as 87-base-pair reads on the Illumina HiSeq System. The paper's processing steps were these. A later analysis counted around 72 million unique TCR beta chains across the 690 or so repertoires, and some 11 million of these chains were shared by at least two donors. Raw reads were error-corrected and collapsed into unique sequences with a nearest-neighbor algorithm that merged closely related sequences to remove PCR and sequencing errors. CDR3 sequences were aligned to IMGT reference sequences to assign V, D and J gene segments. For a sequence to be retained, a match of at least six nucleotides to both a V gene segment and a J gene segment was required. A rearrangement was called productive if the CDR3 had no stop codons and remained in frame with V and J, and every other rearrangement was called non-productive. Following IMGT convention, CDR3 was defined as the stretch from the second conserved V-encoded cysteine up to the conserved J-encoded phenylalanine. The earlier analysis of about 610 of the donors excluded sequences that lacked an unambiguous match to a single V gene segment. An earlier analysis of 500 to 700 of the donors classified V segments as functional when productive rearrangements were above 56.7% and as segregating when the standard deviation between donors was above 5%. A statistical classification framework was developed to diagnose cytomegalovirus status using the catalog of TCR beta chain sequences. In a later analysis, TCR nucleotide sequences were compared against IMGT/GENE-DB human TR gene sequences so that V and J genes could be assigned. Using the TCRdist pipeline, a later analysis assigned CDR3 sequences along with most-parsimonious VDJ recombination scenarios. A later analysis defined each TCR beta chain by its CDR3 amino acid sequence plus V-gene family, and excluded reads lacking a unique V-gene family. In a later analysis, 500 to 650 highly shared, low-generation-probability nucleotide sequences were removed to address suspected cross-contamination and a sequencing artifact. For each public chain, a later analysis derived a clonal expansion index from normalized ranks of inferred template counts within each repertoire. In a later analysis, generation probabilities were computed with a VDJ recombination model fitted to out-of-frame rearrangements, and the resulting probabilities were checked against IGoR. In a later analysis, hypergeometric tests were used to score TCR-TCR, TCR-HLA and TCR-CMV co-occurrence, with a repertoire-size bias correction applied to TCR pairs. A later analysis estimated false discovery rates by permuting HLA or CMV assignments 20 times. In a later analysis, co-occurring TCRs were grouped with DBSCAN, and TCRdist sequence similarity was added when clustering was performed within HLA-allele-positive subsets. Co-occurrence clustering excluded repertoires with fewer than 30,000 or more than 120,000 public chains, plus five with anomalous nucleotide sharing. TCRdb's version of the immuneACCESS table is confined to in-frame rearrangements and falls short of the full clone set. An unresolved V gene accounts for under half of the shortfall where checked; the remainder is of unknown origin. The V and J calls and clone size are taken from that table; D and trimming were inferred from the DNA. The sample records about 190,000 clones, approximately 86% of which are singletons. Jointly, the top ten make up around 1.5% of the sample.

This sample is part of a study of cytomegalovirus exposure and HLA in healthy donors (dated by TCRdb to about 2017). Study-level background: An earlier analysis of fewer than 750 of the donors reported over 250 Gb of sequence data and 90 million to 120 million unique TCR beta sequences obtained from about 179 million T cells. An early release covering 500 to 750 HLA-typed donors comprised approximately 300 gigabases of sequencing data and around 85 million unique TCR sequences. Of the approximately 370 genotyped donors, 81% were placed in the genetic ancestry cluster associated with self-reported Caucasian donors. The study aimed to test whether signatures of past pathogen exposure could be identified by cataloging public T cell receptors. The T cell repertoires of 666 subjects were profiled by immunosequencing and related to cytomegalovirus serostatus. Along with the approximately 600-subject first cohort, a separate validation cohort of over a hundred different subjects was used. High-throughput TCR immunosequencing, statistical association of individual TCRs with disease status, and machine learning were combined to predict cytomegalovirus infection status. A later analysis re-examined previously published TCR beta repertoires from more than 650 donors and added high-resolution HLA genotyping to investigate patterns of TCR occurrence. In the later analysis, no new phenotypic data were used to find candidate immune exposures; instead, reliance was placed on TCR beta sequences and their occurrence across donors. An earlier analysis of approximately 580 of the donors used high-throughput TCR beta sequencing to judge whether each TCR beta V gene segment behaved as functional or pseudogenic. Donor age, sex, ethnicity and CMV serostatus were compiled alongside the repertoire data. In a later genetic analysis, genome-wide SNP genotypes for about 65% of the roughly 700 donors were used, and that subset was treated as a discovery cohort. All discovery cohort repertoires had been generated on a single sequencing platform. Class I and class II HLA loci were covered by the typing at four-digit resolution. Typing coverage varied by locus: roughly 620-640 donors for A, B, C, DRB1 and DQB1; about 520 for DQA1; nearly 610 for DPA1; approximately 490 for DPB1. Because of strong linkage in the cohort, a few DR-DQ haplotypes were treated as single units for association and clustering. Among 398 genotyped donors of the cohort, an average of around 240,000 unique TCR beta nucleotide sequences were sequenced per donor, about a sixth of them non-productive.

Study-level results and caveats: Correlated functional status among segregating V segments might reflect linkage disequilibrium, but an unknown experimental factor could not be ruled out. A further reported finding was that TCR beta sequences accurately predicted the HLA-A and HLA-B alleles for most subjects in the first cohort. In vitro tests confirmed that three of the cytomegalovirus-associated TCR beta chains recognize cytomegalovirus antigens. In a later genetic analysis, fewer N-insertions in productive TCRs were reported among donors in an Asian-associated ancestry cluster than the 666-donor mean. Broadly in line with IMGT annotations, most TCR beta V segments showed up in productive rearrangements about 87% or about 30% of the time in an earlier analysis of about 500 of the donors. Cytomegalovirus status was reported to be diagnosed by the classifier with high specificity and sensitivity in both the original and validation cohorts. According to the authors, the approach could potentially be generalized to other disease states and immunological phenotypes. Because HLA typing was missing for some donors at each locus, association tests included only the typed subset. In a later analysis, several top co-occurrence clusters were reported to appear linked to parvovirus B19, influenza, CMV and Epstein-Barr virus. Across donors, most TCR sequences were observed very rarely, whereas some public TCRs were present in many individuals. In a later analysis, most CMV-associated TCR beta chains were found to appear HLA-restricted, with HLA associations seemingly driven largely by CMV exposure. The study gave a list of more than 150 TCR beta chains associated with cytomegalovirus. When HLA alleles, especially DR and DQ, strongly co-occurred, TCR associations were difficult to assign to individual alleles. Roughly uniform sequencing depth across donors was assumed in presence/absence analyses, although this assumption may not hold. In a later analysis, over 15,000 TCR beta sequences were associated with specific HLA alleles at a false discovery rate of 0.05. In this cohort, only TCR beta chains were sequenced, and detectable features were limited by the absence of alpha or paired-chain data. Approximately 18 rarely observed V segments, including chromosome 9 orphons, were excluded from the earlier analysis of about 500 of the donors because counts were too low. The only immune exposure information available for the cohort was CMV serostatus. Because the 87-base-pair reads could not distinguish some IMGT-functional V segments, including TRBV6-2 and TRBV6-3, those segments were excluded. In a later genetic analysis, a missense DCLRE1C variant was associated with V-gene and J-gene trimming of TCR beta chains, and the association was replicated in an independent cohort. A cluster of highly shared sequence variants was judged likely to represent a technical artifact of the sequencing pipeline. In a later analysis, the rate of TCR association differed among HLA loci, with DRB1 alleles having the most associated TCRs and HLA-C alleles having the fewest. In a later analysis, HLA-associated TCR beta chains were found to be more clonally expanded and to have lower generation probabilities than equally common non-associated chains.

Including cysteine and phenylalanine, the CDR3 has 15 amino acids. The DNA shown is the 45-base CDR3, in frame from base 1. V was cut back by 4 bases and J by 1 base, leaving a gap of 14 bases between them. CDR1 is given as LNHDA and CDR2 as SQIVND, both from the germline V gene (reference sequence). The chain links TRBV19 with TRBJ2-7; TRBD2 is a possible D gene, resting on 6 matching bases. This receptor was obtained from a woman aged 18-29 years in good health and CMV-seronegative. Sequencing used PBMCs. The CDR3 protein sequence reads: CASSKGEGGSYEQYF. Read as DNA, the sequence is TGTGCCAGTAGTAAAGGAGAGGGAGGTTCCTACGAGCAGTACTTC.